These 24 T cell receptor beta chains were all obtained from the same sample, sequenced in a study of OX40 agonist ivuxolimab in advanced cancers. Library generation was performed with the immunoSEQ multiplex PCR assay. The table comes from immuneACCESS by way of TCRdb, which keeps in-frame sequences with V and J called. Part of the clones is missing from these tables; in studies checked, under half for an unresolved V gene and the rest for unknown reasons. This sample has under 100,000 clones in its table, and less than 95% of those were observed once. About 10% of the sample is held by the ten biggest clonotypes. This specimen consisted of CD4+ or CD8+ T cells sorted from blood, obtained in a trial of the OX40 agonist ivuxolimab. The receptors originated from an adult with an advanced solid tumor such as melanoma, head and neck, liver or kidney cancer.

This clone was detected once. The J gene is TRBJ2-7, the V gene TRBV29-1, with D possibly matching TRBD1 (6 bases). The length of the CDR3 is 14 residues. The V and J ends lost 1 base and 1 base respectively, with 11 bases between them. The germline CDR1 and CDR2 sequences are SQVTM and ANQGSEA. CDR3 sequence: CSVEGGPFSYEQYF. The CDR3 bases are TGCAGCGTTGAAGGGGGGCCGTTTTCCTACGAGCAGTACTTC.

V usage is TRBV9 and J usage is TRBJ1-1; D is undetermined. The CDR3 is 12 residues long. Trimming pared 0 bases from V and 7 bases from J, leaving 7 bases between. The germline CDR1 and CDR2 sequences are SGDLS and YYNGEE. The CDR3 nucleotides read TGTGCCAGCAGCGTAGTCGGGAGTGAAGCTTTCTTT. It is translated as CASSVVGSEAFF.

This chain connects TRBV6-1 to TRBJ2-7; possibly TRBD2 for D (6 bases). The V and J ends lost 2 bases and 3 bases respectively, with 17 bases between them. The germline CDR1 and CDR2 sequences are MNHNS and SASEGT. CDR3 length: 16 amino acids. DNA for the CDR3: TGTGCCAGCAGTGAAATAGGGCAGGGAGGAGGCTACGAGCAGTACTTC. Protein sequence: CASSEIGQGGGYEQYF.

J is TRBJ2-3 and V is TRBV2; tentatively, D is TRBD2 (5 bases). Germline V CDR1 and CDR2: SNHLY, FYNNEI. This CDR3 comprises 14 residues. The ends were cut back, 6 bases at V and 4 bases at J, with 14 bases in the middle. CDR3 coding DNA: TGTGCCAGCAGGGAGGACTCGCCATCAGATACGCAGTATTTT. It yields the protein CASREDSPSDTQYF. Filled out from reference TRBV2 and TRBJ2-3, the complete variable domain reads EPEVTQTPSHQVTQMGQEVILRCVPISNHLYFYWYRQILGQKVEFLVSFYNNEISEKSEIFDDQFSVERPDGSNFTLKIRSTKLEDSAMYFCASREDSPSDTQYFGPGTRLTVL.

The genes are TRBV6-5 and TRBJ2-7; the match to TRBD2 covers 11 bases. V lost 6 bases to trimming and J lost 0 bases; unmatched junction nucleotides: 4. Germline lookup yields CDR1 MNHEY and CDR2 SVGAGI. This CDR3 is built from 15 residues. In DNA form, the CDR3 reads TGTGCCAGCAGCCCACTAGCGGGGGTCTCCTACGAGCAGTACTTC. Protein product: CASSPLAGVSYEQYF.

The chain carries TRBV19 and TRBJ1-6; D not resolved. CDR3 length equals 15 residues. CDR1 is LNHDA and CDR2 is SQIVND in the germline V gene (reference sequence). The germline V and J ends were trimmed by 3 bases and 0 bases, with 6 bases remaining between them. The CDR3 loop reads CASSMGSSYNSPLHF. Here the CDR3 DNA reads TGTGCCAGTAGTATGGGAAGCTCCTATAATTCACCCCTCCACTTT.

The rearrangement uses TRBV6-5 and TRBJ1-2; D uncertain. Deletions cut 0 bases from V and 0 bases from J, with 8 bases between. The CDR3 covers 15 residues. The germline V gene encodes CDR1 MNHEY and CDR2 SVGAGI. Here the CDR3 reads CASSYSPEANYGYTF. The CDR3 nucleotides are TGTGCCAGCAGTTACTCCCCTGAAGCTAACTATGGCTACACCTTC.

The chain links TRBV6-5 to TRBJ2-1, with TRBD1 matching over 8 bases. CDR3 size: 15 residues. Germline V gene lookup returns CDR1 MNHEY and CDR2 SVGAGI. V lost 7 bases to trimming and J lost 4 bases; unmatched junction nucleotides: 9. CDR3 loop: CASTPGQEGYNEQFF. Here the CDR3 DNA reads TGTGCCAGCACCCCGGGACAGGAGGGGTACAATGAGCAGTTCTTC.

This clone was counted once. The chain employs TRBV5-1 and TRBJ2-7; D may be TRBD2 (6 bases). V shed 3 bases and J shed 2 bases, with 18 bases lying between them. The germline V gene encodes CDR1 SGHRS and CDR2 YFSETQ. The CDR3 is 16 residues long. CDR3 nucleotide sequence: TGCGCCAGCAGCTCTCTCGGGACGGGAGTAACCTACGAGCAGTACTTC. Amino acid sequence: CASSSLGTGVTYEQYF.

The chain combines TRBV19 with TRBJ1-4; no clear D gene. This CDR3 is built from 16 residues. V dropped 4 bases and J dropped 0 bases, with 12 bases sitting between them. Germline-derived CDR1 and CDR2 are LNHDA and SQIVND (reference sequence). This CDR3 reads CASSTDRISTNEKLFF. CDR3 DNA sequence: TGTGCCAGTAGTACCGACCGGATTTCAACTAATGAAAAACTGTTTTTT.

The chain employs TRBV14 and TRBJ1-2, with 7 bases identical to TRBD1. There are 15 residues in the CDR3. From germline, CDR1 is SGHDN and CDR2 FVKESK. Germline trimming cut 6 bases from V and 4 bases from J; bases unmatched to any gene: 11. The CDR3 is CASSPQSTGTYGYTF. CDR3 DNA sequence: TGTGCCAGCAGTCCACAATCGACAGGGACCTATGGCTACACCTTC. Together with reference TRBV14 and TRBJ1-2, the CDR3 gives the full variable domain: EAGVTQFPSHSVIEKGQTVTLRCDPISGHDNLYWYRRVMGKEIKFLLHFVKESKQDESGMPNNRFLAERTGGTYSTLKVQPAELEDSGVYFCASSPQSTGTYGYTFGSGTRLTVV.

The table lists this clone with a count of one. The V call is TRBV18, the J call TRBJ1-2; D may be TRBD1 (5 bases). CDR3 size: 15 residues. Trimming removed 2 bases at V and 2 bases at J, with 12 bases between. Germline CDR1 and CDR2: KGHSH and LQKENI. As DNA, the CDR3 is TGTGCCAGCTCACCAACGGAATGGGGCAACTATGGCTACACCTTC. Translated: CASSPTEWGNYGYTF. The entire variable domain, with the rest obtained from reference TRBV18 and TRBJ1-2, is as follows: NAGVMQNPRHLVRRRGQEARLRCSPMKGHSHVYWYRQLPEEGLKFMVYLQKENIIDESGMPKERFSAEFPKEGPSILRIQQVVRGDSAAYFCASSPTEWGNYGYTFGSGTRLTVV.

This clone was seen many times. The chain is built from TRBV4-1 and TRBJ2-7, with D perhaps assigned TRBD1 or TRBD2 (7 bases each). Germline lookup yields CDR1 MGHRA and CDR2 YSYEKL. Trimming took 0 bases from V and 3 from J, leaving 15 bases between them. The CDR3 contains 16 residues. The CDR3 loop reads CASSQDDREGIYEQYF. CDR3 DNA: TGCGCCAGCAGCCAAGATGACAGGGAGGGGATCTACGAGCAGTACTTC.

The chain couples TRBV30 to TRBJ2-2; 7 nucleotides agree with TRBD1. This CDR3 spans 14 amino acids. CDR1 is GTSNPN, CDR2 SVGIG, per germline (reference sequence). Trimming removed 4 bases from V and 4 bases from J; junction bases left unmatched: 6. CDR3 DNA: TGTGCCTGGACCCGGGACAGACGCACCGGGGAGCTGTTTTTT. Translated, it gives CAWTRDRRTGELFF.

This chain links TRBV2 with TRBJ2-1; 9 bases are shared with TRBD2. Per germline, CDR1 SNHLY and CDR2 FYNNEI. J lost 0 bases, V lost 8 bases, and 5 bases had no gene match. The CDR3 sequence is 15 residues long. The CDR3 here is CASGQRGVSYNEQFF. The CDR3, as DNA: TGTGCCAGCGGGCAGCGGGGGGTCTCCTACAATGAGCAGTTCTTC.

The chain carries TRBV19 and TRBJ2-1; D is ambiguous. This CDR3 is 13 amino acids long. The germline V gene encodes CDR1 LNHDA and CDR2 SQIVND (reference sequence). Deletions cut 2 bases from V and 7 bases from J, with 9 bases between. The CDR3 here is CASSIFSHNEQFF. CDR3 sequence (DNA): TGTGCCAGTAGTATATTTAGTCATAATGAGCAGTTCTTC.

The chain joins TRBV11-2 to TRBJ1-1; D perhaps matches TRBD1 (5 bases). The CDR3 length is 12 residues. V was cut by 8 bases and J by 1 base, with 8 bases left in between. The germline V gene has CDR1 SGHAT and CDR2 FQNNGV. Here the CDR3 reads CASRGGNTEAFF. The DNA for the CDR3 is TGTGCCAGCCGGGGGGGGAACACTGAAGCTTTCTTT.

The rearrangement uses TRBV6-1 and TRBJ2-5; perhaps TRBD1 as D (6 bases). Germline loops: CDR1 MNHNS, CDR2 SASEGT. Trimming shortened V by 4 bases and J by 4 bases, and 13 bases separated the two germline ends. This CDR3 is built from 14 residues. This CDR3 reads CASSVRDIGETQYF. The CDR3 bases are TGTGCCAGCAGTGTCCGGGACATCGGAGAGACCCAGTACTTC.

The chain couples TRBV2 to TRBJ1-5; TRBD1 matches 9 bases. The CDR3 loop spans 15 amino acids. The germline V gene has CDR1 SNHLY and CDR2 FYNNEI. Trimming cost V 7 bases and J 5 bases; bases outside gene matches: 9. The CDR3 is CASTSRDRVYQPQHF. As DNA, the CDR3 is TGTGCCAGCACCTCTAGGGACAGGGTTTATCAGCCCCAGCATTTT. Combining the CDR3 with reference TRBV2 and TRBJ1-5 gives the whole variable domain EPEVTQTPSHQVTQMGQEVILRCVPISNHLYFYWYRQILGQKVEFLVSFYNNEISEKSEIFDDQFSVERPDGSNFTLKIRSTKLEDSAMYFCASTSRDRVYQPQHFGDGTRLSIL.

V is TRBV7-9 and J is TRBJ2-1; TRBD1 matches at 10 bases. Germline values: CDR1 SEHNR, CDR2 FQNEAQ (reference sequence). This CDR3 region has 16 residues. V was clipped by 5 bases and J by 0 bases; unmatched bases: 4. CDR3 region: CASSPGTGDSYNEQFF. The DNA for the CDR3 is TGTGCCAGCAGCCCCGGGACAGGGGACTCCTACAATGAGCAGTTCTTC.

The CDR3 region has the DNA TGCGCCAGCAGTGAGTTGCCCCCTAGCACAGATACGCAGTATTTT. Its protein product is CASSELPPSTDTQYF. This chain joins TRBV10-1 and TRBJ2-3; the D is unclear. CDR1 is WNHNN, CDR2 SYGVQD, per germline (reference sequence). V was shortened by 1 base and J by 0 bases, with 8 bases between the two germline ends. The CDR3 is 15 amino acids.

The chain joins TRBV19 to TRBJ1-1; 10 nucleotides align to TRBD1. J was trimmed by 4 bases and V by 2 bases; bases with no gene match: 7. The CDR3 spans 16 residues. Germline values: CDR1 LNHDA, CDR2 SQIVND (reference sequence). The CDR3 here is CASSIRTGTGVTEAFF. The CDR3 nucleotides read TGTGCCAGTAGTATAAGGACCGGGACAGGGGTCACTGAAGCTTTCTTT.

This clone was observed a single time. This chain connects TRBV7-8 to TRBJ1-1; no firm D call. Looked up from germline, CDR1 is SGHVS and CDR2 is FQNEAQ. V shed 1 base and J shed 3 bases, with 6 bases lying between them. CDR3 length: 13 residues. The CDR3 region is CASSLGHHTEAFF. In DNA form, the CDR3 reads TGTGCCAGCAGCTTAGGGCACCACACTGAAGCTTTCTTT.

CDR3 region: CSVEDLGATTYEQYF. As DNA, the CDR3 is TGCAGCGTTGAAGATCTTGGGGCAACCACCTACGAGCAGTACTTC. The chain joins TRBV29-1 to TRBJ2-7; possible D gene TRBD1, 5 bases. The germline CDR1 and CDR2 sequences are SQVTM and ANQGSEA. Trimming shortened V by 0 bases and J by 2 bases, and 14 bases separated the two germline ends. The CDR3 covers 15 residues.